This T cell receptor beta chain originates from a study of technical replicates of blood from several donors. The CDR3 has 19 residues. The V gene end was trimmed by 2 bases and the J gene end by 4 bases; junction bases not matched to a gene: 13. From germline, CDR1 is PRHDT and CDR2 FYEKMQ (reference sequence). TCRdb's table, derived via immunoSEQ multiplex PCR, lists solely in-frame clones and lacks some. The table includes about 84,000 clones, around 97% detected once. The sequenced sample was T cells isolated from PBMCs. This chain links TRBV13 with TRBJ2-6; the match to TRBD1 covers 8 bases. The source is a human donor in good health. The CDR3 sequence is CASSLFNRDRWEGANVLTF. In DNA form, the CDR3 reads TGTGCCAGCAGCTTATTCAACCGGGACAGGTGGGAAGGGGCCAACGTCCTGACTTTC.